This TCR beta chain was recovered during a study of blood T cell repertoires in COVID-19. Study context: The United States, Italy and Spain provided the acute and convalescent COVID-19 samples. Sources were T cells, B-cell-depleted T cells, or PBMCs; the material itself was cDNA or gDNA.

Per the original data handling: The assay estimated nucleated cells by amplifying reference gene primers. Profiling relied on immunoSEQ multiplex PCR, and the TCRdb table lists in-frame clones only, not all of them. The D gene and trimming were derived from the DNA, and the V and J assignments and clone size from that table. This sample has some 310,000 clones, with roughly 84% found just once. Deletions cut 1 base from V and 11 bases from J, with 11 bases between. Germline lookup yields CDR1 SNHLY and CDR2 FYNNEI. The CDR3 is made up of 13 amino acids. V and J are TRBV2 and TRBJ1-4, with D unresolved. Sample: peripheral blood. This receptor was obtained from a man aged 50-59 years with active or convalescent COVID-19. The CDR3 DNA reads TGTGCCAGCAGTGAAGGAGGGAGGACGAAACTGTTTTTT. Translation gives CASSEGGRTKLFF.